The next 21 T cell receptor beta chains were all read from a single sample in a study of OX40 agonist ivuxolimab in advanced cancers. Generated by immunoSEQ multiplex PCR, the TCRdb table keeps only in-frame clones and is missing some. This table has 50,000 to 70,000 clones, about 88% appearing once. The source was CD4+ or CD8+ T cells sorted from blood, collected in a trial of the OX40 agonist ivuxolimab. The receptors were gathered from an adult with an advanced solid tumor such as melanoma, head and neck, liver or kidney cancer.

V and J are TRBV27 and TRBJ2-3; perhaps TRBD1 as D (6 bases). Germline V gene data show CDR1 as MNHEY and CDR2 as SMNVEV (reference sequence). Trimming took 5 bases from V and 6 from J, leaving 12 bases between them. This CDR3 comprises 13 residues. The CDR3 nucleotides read TGTGCCAGCAGTGAACAGGGCCGTGATACGCAGTATTTT. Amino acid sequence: CASSEQGRDTQYF.

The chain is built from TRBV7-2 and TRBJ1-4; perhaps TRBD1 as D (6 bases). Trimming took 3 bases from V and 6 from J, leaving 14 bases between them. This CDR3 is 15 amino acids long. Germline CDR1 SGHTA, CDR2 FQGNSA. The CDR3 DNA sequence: TGTGCCAGCAGCTTTTTGGGGGCCGATTATGAAAAACTGTTTTTT. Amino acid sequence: CASSFLGADYEKLFF.

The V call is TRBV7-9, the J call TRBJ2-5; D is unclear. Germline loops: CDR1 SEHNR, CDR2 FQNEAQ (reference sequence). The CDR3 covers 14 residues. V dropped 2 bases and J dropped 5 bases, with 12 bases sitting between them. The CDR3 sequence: CASSLTASAETQYF. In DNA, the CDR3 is TGTGCCAGCAGCTTAACTGCCTCAGCCGAGACCCAGTACTTC.

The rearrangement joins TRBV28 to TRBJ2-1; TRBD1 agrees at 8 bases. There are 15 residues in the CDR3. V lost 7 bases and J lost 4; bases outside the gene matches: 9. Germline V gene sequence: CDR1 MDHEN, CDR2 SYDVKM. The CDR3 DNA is TGTGCCAGCACCCGCGACAGGGGCTCATACAATGAGCAGTTCTTC. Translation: CASTRDRGSYNEQFF.

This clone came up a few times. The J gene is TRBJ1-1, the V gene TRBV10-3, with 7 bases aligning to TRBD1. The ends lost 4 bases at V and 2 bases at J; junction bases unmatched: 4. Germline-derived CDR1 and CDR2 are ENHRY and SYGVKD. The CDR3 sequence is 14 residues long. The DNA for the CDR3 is TGTGCCATCAGTGTGGACAGGAGTAACACTGAAGCTTTCTTT. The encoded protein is CAISVDRSNTEAFF.

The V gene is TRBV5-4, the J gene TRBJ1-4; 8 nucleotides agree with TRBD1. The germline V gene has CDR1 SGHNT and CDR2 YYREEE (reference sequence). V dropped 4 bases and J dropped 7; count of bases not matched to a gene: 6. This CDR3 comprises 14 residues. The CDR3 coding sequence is TGTGCCAGCAGCCCAGGGGGCGCCGGTGAAAAACTGTTTTTT. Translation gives CASSPGGAGEKLFF.

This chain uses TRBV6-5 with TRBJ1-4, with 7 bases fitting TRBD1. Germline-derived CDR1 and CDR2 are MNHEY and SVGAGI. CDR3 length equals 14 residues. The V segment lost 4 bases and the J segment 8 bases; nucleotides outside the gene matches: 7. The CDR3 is CASSSNRGSEKLFF. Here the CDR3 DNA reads TGTGCCAGCAGTTCCAACAGGGGCAGCGAAAAACTGTTTTTT.

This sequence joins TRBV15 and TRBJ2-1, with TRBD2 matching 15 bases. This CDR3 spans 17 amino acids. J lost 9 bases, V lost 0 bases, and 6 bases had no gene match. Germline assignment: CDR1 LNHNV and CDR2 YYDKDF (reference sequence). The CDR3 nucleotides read TGTGCCACCAGCAGAGAGTGGACTAGCGGGGGGGCCAGTGAGCAGTTCTTC. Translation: CATSREWTSGGASEQFF.

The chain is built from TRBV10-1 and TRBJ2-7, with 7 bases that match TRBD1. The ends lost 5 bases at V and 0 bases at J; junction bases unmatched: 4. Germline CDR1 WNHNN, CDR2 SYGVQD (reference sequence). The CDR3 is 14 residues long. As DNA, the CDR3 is TGCGCCAGCAGTAGGGACAGTAGCTCCTACGAGCAGTACTTC. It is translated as CASSRDSSSYEQYF.

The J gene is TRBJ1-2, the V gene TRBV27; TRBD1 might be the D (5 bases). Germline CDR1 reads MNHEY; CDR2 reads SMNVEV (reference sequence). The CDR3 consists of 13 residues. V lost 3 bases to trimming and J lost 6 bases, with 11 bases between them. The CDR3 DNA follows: TGTGCCAGCAGTTTCGCAGGGACGAATGGCTACACCTTC. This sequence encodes CASSFAGTNGYTF.

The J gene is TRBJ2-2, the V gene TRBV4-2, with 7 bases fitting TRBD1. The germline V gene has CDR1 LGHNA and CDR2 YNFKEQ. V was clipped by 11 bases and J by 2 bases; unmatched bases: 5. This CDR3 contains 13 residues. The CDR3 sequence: CADRDSNTGELFF. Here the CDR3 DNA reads TGTGCCGACAGGGACAGTAACACCGGGGAGCTGTTTTTT.

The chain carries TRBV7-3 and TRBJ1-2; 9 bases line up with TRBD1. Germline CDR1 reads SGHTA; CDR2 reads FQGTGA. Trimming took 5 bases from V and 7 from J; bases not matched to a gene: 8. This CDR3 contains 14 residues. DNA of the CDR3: TGTGCCAGCAGCCCAGACAGGGGGTATAGTGGCTACACCTTC. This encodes CASSPDRGYSGYTF. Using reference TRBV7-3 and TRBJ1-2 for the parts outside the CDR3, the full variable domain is GAGVSQTPSNKVTEKGKYVELRCDPISGHTALYWYRQSLGQGPEFLIYFQGTGAADDSGLPNDRFFAVRPEGSVSTLKIQRTERGDSAVYLCASSPDRGYSGYTFGSGTRLTVV.

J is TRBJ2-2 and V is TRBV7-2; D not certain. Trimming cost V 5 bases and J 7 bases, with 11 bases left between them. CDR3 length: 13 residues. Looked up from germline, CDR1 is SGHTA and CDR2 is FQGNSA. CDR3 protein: CASSQSYIGELFF. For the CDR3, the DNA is TGTGCCAGCAGCCAGAGTTATATCGGGGAGCTGTTTTTT.

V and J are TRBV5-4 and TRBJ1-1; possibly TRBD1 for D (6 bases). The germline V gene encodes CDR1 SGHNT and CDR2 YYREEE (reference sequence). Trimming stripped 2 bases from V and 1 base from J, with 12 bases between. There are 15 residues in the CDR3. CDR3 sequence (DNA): TGTGCCAGCAGCTTTGCGGGGGCTCGGAACACTGAAGCTTTCTTT. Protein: CASSFAGARNTEAFF.

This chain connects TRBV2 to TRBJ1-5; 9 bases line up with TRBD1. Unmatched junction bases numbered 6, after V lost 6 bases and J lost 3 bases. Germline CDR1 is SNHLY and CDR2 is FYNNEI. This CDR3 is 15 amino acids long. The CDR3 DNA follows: TGTGCCAGCAGACTCGGGACAGGGAACAATCAGCCCCAGCATTTT. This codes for CASRLGTGNNQPQHF. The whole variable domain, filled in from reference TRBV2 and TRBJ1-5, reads EPEVTQTPSHQVTQMGQEVILRCVPISNHLYFYWYRQILGQKVEFLVSFYNNEISEKSEIFDDQFSVERPDGSNFTLKIRSTKLEDSAMYFCASRLGTGNNQPQHFGDGTRLSIL.

The CDR3 here is CASSQEAPWGEETQYF. In DNA form, the CDR3 reads TGCGCCAGCAGCCAAGAGGCCCCCTGGGGTGAAGAGACCCAGTACTTC. The chain carries TRBV4-3 and TRBJ2-5; the D is unclear. The germline gives CDR1 LGHNA, CDR2 YSLEER. The CDR3 spans 16 residues. The V end lost 0 bases, the J end lost 3 bases, and 14 bases lay between the germline ends.

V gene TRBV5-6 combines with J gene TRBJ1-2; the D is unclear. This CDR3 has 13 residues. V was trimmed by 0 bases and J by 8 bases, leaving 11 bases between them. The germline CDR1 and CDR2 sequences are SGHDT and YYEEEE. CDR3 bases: TGTGCCAGCAGCTTGGGGTGGGCCGGCGGCTACACCTTC. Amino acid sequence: CASSLGWAGGYTF.

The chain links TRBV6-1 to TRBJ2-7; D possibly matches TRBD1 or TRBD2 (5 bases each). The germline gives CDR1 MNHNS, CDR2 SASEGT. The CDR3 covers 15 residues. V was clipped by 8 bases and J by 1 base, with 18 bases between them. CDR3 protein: CASVGVTGASYEQYF. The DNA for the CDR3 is TGTGCCAGCGTAGGGGTCACCGGGGCATCCTACGAGCAGTACTTC.

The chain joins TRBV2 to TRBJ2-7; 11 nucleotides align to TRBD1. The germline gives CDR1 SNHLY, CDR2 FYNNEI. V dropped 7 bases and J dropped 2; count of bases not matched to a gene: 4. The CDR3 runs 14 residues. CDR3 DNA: TGTGCCAGCAAAGGGACAGGGGGGACCTACGAGCAGTACTTC. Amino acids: CASKGTGGTYEQYF.

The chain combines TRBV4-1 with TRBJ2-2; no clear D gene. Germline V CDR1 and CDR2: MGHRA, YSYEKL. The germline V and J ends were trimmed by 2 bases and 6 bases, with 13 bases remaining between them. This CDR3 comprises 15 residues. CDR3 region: CASSQPDRDAGELFF. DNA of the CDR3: TGCGCCAGCAGCCAACCCGATCGCGACGCCGGGGAGCTGTTTTTT.

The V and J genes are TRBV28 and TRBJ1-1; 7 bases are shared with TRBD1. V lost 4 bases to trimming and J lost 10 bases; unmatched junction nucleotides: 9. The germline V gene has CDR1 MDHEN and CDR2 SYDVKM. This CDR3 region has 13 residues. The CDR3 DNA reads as TGTGCCAGCAGTTATTTAGGGGGCGTTTTAGCTTTCTTT. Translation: CASSYLGGVLAFF.